One and the same sample provided the 2 T cell receptor beta chains below, sequenced in a study of blood T cell repertoires in COVID-19 (dated by TCRdb to 2019 to 2021). Library creation used the immunoSEQ multiplex PCR assay. TCRdb carries this immuneACCESS record with in-frame sequences only. Its versions omit some clonotypes, under half of them owing to an unresolved V gene in the studies checked, with the rest unexplained. A total of 400,000 to 550,000 clones appear in this sample, roughly 89% of them only once. The ten biggest clones cover over 4% of the sample. The sequenced sample was peripheral blood. These receptor sequences come from a woman aged 30 to 39 with acute or convalescent COVID-19.

The chain has TRBV11-2 and TRBJ1-2; TRBD1 matches at 7 bases. V lost 4 bases and J lost 2; bases outside the gene matches: 1. Germline V lookup: CDR1 SGHAT, CDR2 FQNNGV. The CDR3 is 13 residues long. The CDR3 DNA follows: TGTGCCAGCAGCTGGGACAGAAACTATGGCTACACCTTC. Amino acids: CASSWDRNYGYTF.

The rearrangement joins TRBV6-1 to TRBJ2-7, with D perhaps matching TRBD2 (7 bases). Germline V CDR1 and CDR2: MNHNS, SASEGT. The CDR3 is 15 amino acids. V dropped 2 bases and J dropped 2 bases, with 13 bases sitting between them. The CDR3 region is CASSESAGAPYEQYF. CDR3 nucleotide sequence: TGTGCCAGCAGTGAATCGGCGGGGGCCCCCTACGAGCAGTACTTC.